The next 23 T cell receptor beta chains were all read from a single sample in a study of regulatory T cells in long-lasting Graves disease. TCR beta libraries were built with iRepertoire HTBI primers and Arm-PCR of CDR3 regions. TCRdb used MiXCR to reprocess the multiplex PCR reads, holding one entry per CDR3 protein. The profile shows around 240,000 distinct CDR3 sequences, more than 15% of them singletons. Specified time point: newly diagnosed GD, antithyroid drugs for less than 3 months. Isolated PBMC RNA provided the starting material for the TCR library. These records were also assigned to another study, of T cells in Graves' hyperthyroidism and ophthalmopathy.

This sample comprised peripheral blood mononuclear cells (PBMCs), obtained at new diagnosis, from a patient treated with antithyroid drugs. Receptors originate from a woman aged 25 to 39 with Graves disease.

Ten or more counts support this clonotype. This chain joins TRBV6-1 and TRBJ1-2; D gene uncertain. The germline V gene encodes CDR1 MNHNS and CDR2 SASEGT. Trimming stripped 7 bases from V and 3 bases from J, with 12 bases between. This CDR3 is 13 amino acids long. CDR3: CASTQAGHYGYTF. Written as DNA, the CDR3 is TGTGCCAGCACCCAGGCAGGACACTATGGCTACACCTTC.

The V call is TRBV15, the J call TRBJ2-2, with unresolved D. From germline, CDR1 is LNHNV and CDR2 YYDKDF (reference sequence). Trimming pared 0 bases from V and 6 bases from J, leaving 14 bases between. The CDR3 is made up of 16 amino acids. The chain's CDR3 is CATSRENSPGAGELFF. DNA for the CDR3: TGTGCCACCAGCAGAGAGAACAGCCCCGGCGCCGGGGAGCTGTTTTTT.

This clonotype was picked up many times. The chain carries TRBV6-1 and TRBJ1-5; TRBD1 matches 7 bases. The germline gives CDR1 MNHNS, CDR2 SASEGT. The trim removed 6 bases at V and 0 bases at J, leaving 5 bases unmatched. The CDR3 runs 15 residues. The CDR3 protein is CASREYRGSNQPQHF. CDR3 bases: TGTGCCAGCAGAGAGTACAGGGGTAGCAATCAGCCCCAGCATTTT.

The CDR3 nucleotides read TGTGCCAGCAGTGTAGGGAAGAACACTGAAGCTTTCTTT. Translation: CASSVGKNTEAFF. The chain recombines TRBV12-3 or TRBV12-4 with TRBJ1-1; D not certain. The CDR3 loop spans 13 amino acids. Trimming stripped 5 bases from V and 1 base from J, with 8 bases between.

The chain has TRBV6-2 or TRBV6-3 and TRBJ1-1; D is ambiguous. The CDR3 consists of 12 residues. The V end lost 6 bases, the J end lost 3 bases, and 8 bases lay between the germline ends. The germline V gene encodes CDR1 MNHEY and CDR2 SVGEGT. The CDR3 here is CASRPWDTEAFF. DNA of the CDR3: TGTGCCAGCAGGCCCTGGGACACTGAAGCTTTCTTT.

This clonotype was counted at least ten times. The chain has TRBV12-3 or TRBV12-4 and TRBJ1-5; D is unclear. The CDR3 spans 15 residues. Trimming removed 8 bases at V and 0 bases at J, with 14 bases between. The CDR3 region has the DNA TGTGCCAGCGCTCGGAGATACAATAGCAATCAGCCCCAGCATTTT. Its protein is CASARRYNSNQPQHF.

The chain links TRBV15 to TRBJ2-2; possible D gene TRBD1, 6 bases. There are 13 residues in the CDR3. The germline V gene encodes CDR1 LNHNV and CDR2 YYDKDF (reference sequence). V was pared by 7 bases and J by 2 bases, with 8 bases between. The CDR3 here is CATTGQNTGELFF. In DNA form, the CDR3 reads TGTGCCACCACGGGACAAAACACCGGGGAGCTGTTTTTT.

V usage is TRBV11-2 and J usage is TRBJ2-3, with 10 bases identical to TRBD2. The ends lost 3 bases at V and 4 bases at J; junction bases unmatched: 4. The CDR3 length is 15 residues. Germline V CDR1 and CDR2: SGHAT, FQNNGV. Here the CDR3 reads CASSFSSGGPDTQYF. CDR3 bases: TGTGCCAGCAGCTTCTCTAGCGGGGGCCCAGATACGCAGTATTTT. The full variable domain, with the rest looked up from reference TRBV11-2 and TRBJ2-3, is EAGVAQSPRYKIIEKRQSVAFWCNPISGHATLYWYQQILGQGPKLLIQFQNNGVVDDSQLPKDRFSAERLKGVDSTLKIQPAKLEDSAVYLCASSFSSGGPDTQYFGPGTRLTVL.

This clonotype appeared a few times. This could be a read error, since a much larger clone is one nucleotide away. CDR3 sequence: CASHNRGFGSDTEAFF. CDR3 DNA sequence: TGTGCCAGCCACAACAGGGGGTTCGGCTCTGACACTGAAGCTTTCTTT. The V and J genes are TRBV6-1 and TRBJ1-1, with TRBD1 matching 8 bases. J lost 3 bases, V lost 8 bases, and 14 bases had no gene match. The germline gives CDR1 MNHNS, CDR2 SASEGT. This CDR3 is 16 amino acids long.

Many counts were recorded for this clonotype. The chain combines TRBV7-9 with TRBJ2-7, with TRBD1 as a possible D gene (5 bases). This CDR3 is built from 14 residues. V lost 5 bases, J lost 4 bases, and 15 bases lay in between. CDR1 SEHNR and CDR2 FQNEAQ come from the germline V gene (reference sequence). CDR3 in DNA: TGTGCCAGCAGCCCGGCAGGGTCAGGGTACGAGCAGTACTTC. Translated, it gives CASSPAGSGYEQYF.

This clonotype was counted at least ten times. The chain links TRBV11-1 to TRBJ2-2; possibly TRBD1 for D (6 bases). The CDR3 extends over 15 amino acids. Trimming stripped 3 bases from V and 3 bases from J, with 11 bases between. CDR1 is SGHAT and CDR2 is FQDESV in the germline V gene (reference sequence). The CDR3 nucleotides read TGTGCCAGCAGCTTTACCCGGACAGACACCGGGGAGCTGTTTTTT. It encodes CASSFTRTDTGELFF. The full variable domain, completed using reference TRBV11-1 and TRBJ2-2, is EAEVAQSPRYKITEKSQAVAFWCDPISGHATLYWYRQILGQGPELLVQFQDESVVDDSQLPKDRFSAERLKGVDSTLKIQPAELGDSAMYLCASSFTRTDTGELFFGEGSRLTVL.

Many counts were recorded for this clonotype. The gene calls are TRBV6-1 and TRBJ1-2; maybe TRBD1 (5 bases). From germline, CDR1 is MNHNS and CDR2 SASEGT. There are 13 residues in the CDR3. The V gene lost 3 bases and the J gene lost 8 bases, with 13 bases spanning the gap. The CDR3 DNA reads as TGTGCCAGCAGTGAGTACAGGTGGGGAGGCTACACCTTC. This gives the protein CASSEYRWGGYTF.

There are many counts of this clonotype. At one end the junction does not follow the germline gene, possibly because of a read error. The chain has TRBV29-1 and TRBJ2-2, with D tentatively TRBD1 or TRBD2 (5 bases each). The germline gives CDR1 SQVTM, CDR2 ANQGSEA. There are 16 residues in the CDR3. CDR3 nucleotides: TGCAGCGTGGAAGGGGACCCTACAAAGAACACCGGGGAGCTGTTTTTT. It codes for CSVEGDPTKNTGELFF.

This clonotype showed up many times. The rearrangement uses TRBV20-1 and TRBJ1-2; the match to TRBD1 covers 9 bases. In germline, CDR1 is DFQATT, CDR2 SNEGSKA (reference sequence). The V segment lost 6 bases and the J segment 10 bases; nucleotides outside the gene matches: 12. The CDR3 contains 13 residues. CDR3 coding DNA: TGCAGTGCACCGCCGGGACAGGGAGCATTCTACACCTTC. Encoded protein: CSAPPGQGAFYTF.

This clonotype was counted at least ten times. The chain is built from TRBV6-1 and TRBJ1-2, with D hard to call. The germline gives CDR1 MNHNS, CDR2 SASEGT. The CDR3 has 15 amino acids. Trimming left V 7 bases short and J 2 bases short, with 17 bases between. CDR3 DNA: TGTGCCAGCACGTCTACGTTCCAGCTCAACTATGGCTACACCTTC. Translated, it gives CASTSTFQLNYGYTF.

Only a few counts were recorded for this clonotype. The V gene is TRBV9, the J gene TRBJ2-3, with D tentatively TRBD1 or TRBD2 (6 bases each). Germline V lookup: CDR1 SGDLS, CDR2 YYNGEE. The CDR3 covers 18 residues. The V end lost 2 bases, the J end lost 2 bases, and 21 bases lay between the germline ends. The CDR3 is CASSVGGWTGGNTDTQYF. The CDR3 DNA sequence: TGTGCCAGCAGCGTGGGGGGCTGGACTGGCGGTAACACAGATACGCAGTATTTT.

In this sample, this clonotype turned up many times. The CDR3 DNA reads TGTGCCAGCAGCTTAGACTATCGACGGGGGCAAATGGAGACCCAGTACTTC. This gives the protein CASSLDYRRGQMETQYF. The gene calls are TRBV11-1 and TRBJ2-5; D is perhaps TRBD1 or TRBD2 (6 bases each). Trimming cost V 1 base and J 5 bases, with 20 bases left between them. Germline lookup yields CDR1 SGHAT and CDR2 FQDESV (reference sequence). This CDR3 is 17 amino acids long.

This clonotype was observed many times. This CDR3 is CASKGAGLNSPLHF. Written as DNA, the CDR3 is TGTGCCAGTAAGGGAGCCGGCCTGAATTCACCCCTCCACTTT. This chain uses TRBV19 with TRBJ1-6; D is undetermined. The CDR3 has 14 amino acids. V lost 7 bases to trimming and J lost 7 bases, with 14 bases between them. Germline assignment: CDR1 LNHDA and CDR2 SQIVND (reference sequence).

This clonotype was seen repeatedly, ten times or more. The rearrangement uses TRBV12-3 or TRBV12-4 and TRBJ1-5, with TRBD1 matching 7 bases. V was clipped by 3 bases and J by 1 base; unmatched bases: 3. The CDR3 has 15 amino acids. The CDR3 DNA follows: TGTGCCAGCAGTTTTGAGGGGGCCAGCAATCAGCCCCAGCATTTT. It specifies CASSFEGASNQPQHF.

The V gene is TRBV20-1, the J gene TRBJ2-7; 9 nucleotides agree with TRBD2. Per the germline V gene, CDR1 is DFQATT and CDR2 is SNEGSKA (reference sequence). The CDR3 covers 13 residues. Trimming removed 6 bases from V and 6 bases from J; junction bases left unmatched: 9. CDR3 sequence reads: CSAEAAGGSEQYF. In nucleotides, the CDR3 is TGCAGTGCGGAAGCGGCGGGGGGGTCCGAGCAGTACTTC.

This clonotype was recorded many times. The chain carries TRBV6-5 and TRBJ1-4; the D gene is possibly TRBD1 (6 bases). The CDR3 runs to 15 residues. Germline V lookup: CDR1 MNHEY, CDR2 SVGAGI. With 0 bases removed from V and 8 bases from J, the gap between germline ends came to 13 bases. The CDR3 protein is CASSYSQGAEEKLFF. As DNA, the CDR3 is TGTGCCAGCAGTTACTCACAGGGAGCGGAGGAAAAACTGTTTTTT.

On this clonotype: This likely stems from a read error, as it lies one base from a far larger clone. The chain uses TRBV9 and TRBJ1-2; possible D gene TRBD1, 6 bases. Germline lookup yields CDR1 SGDLS and CDR2 YYNGEE. This CDR3 spans 15 amino acids. In nucleotides, the CDR3 is TGTGCCAGCAGCCTAATATCGACTGGCCTGGGGGGCTGCACCTTC. It specifies CASSLISTGLGGCTF.

This clonotype occurred many times. The chain couples TRBV28 to TRBJ1-1; perhaps TRBD1 as D (5 bases). The CDR3 is 13 amino acids. V lost 3 bases and J 5 bases, leaving 10 bases between the germline ends. Germline V gene sequence: CDR1 MDHEN, CDR2 SYDVKM. CDR3 residues: CASSFPGWTEAFF. In DNA form, the CDR3 reads TGTGCCAGCAGTTTCCCAGGGTGGACTGAAGCTTTCTTT.